Following are 21 T cell receptor beta chains from one sample sequenced in a study of T-cell reconstitution after alpha-beta-depleted transplantation in children. Unique molecular identifiers were incorporated during preparation of the TCRbeta library. TCRdb re-called the PCR reads through MiXCR, storing one row per CDR3 protein. The repertoire includes fewer than 500,000 distinct CDR3 sequences, 43% of them detected once, and 27% sits in the top ten. Sample: PBMCs, taken before TCRalphabeta/CD19-depleted stem cell transplant. The receptors stem from a girl between 2 and 10 years old with aplastic anemia, due to receive a stem cell transplant.

As concerns this clonotype: One end of the junction varies from germline; a read error may be responsible. This CDR3 is CSAGETMNTEAFF. In nucleotides, the CDR3 is TGCAGTGCTGGAGAGACAATGAACACTGAAGCTTTCTTT. The chain couples TRBV20-1 to TRBJ1-1; D remains ambiguous. Germline V gene data show CDR1 as DFQATT and CDR2 as SNEGSKA (reference sequence). This CDR3 is built from 13 residues.

Points on this clonotype: Compared with germline, one end of the junction differs, possibly owing to a read error. This chain uses TRBV4-2 with TRBJ1-5; 7 bases fit TRBD1. This CDR3 contains 12 residues. Germline-derived CDR1 and CDR2 are LGHNA and YNFKEQ. The CDR3 loop reads CATSQGGQPQHF. The CDR3 DNA is TGTGCCACCAGCCAGGGGGGCCAGCCCCAGCATTTT.

The rearrangement links TRBV20-1 to TRBJ2-1; 9 positions agree with TRBD2. Losses at the gene ends were 0 bases for V and 7 bases for J; bases not matched to a gene: 7. The CDR3 contains 15 residues. Germline assignment: CDR1 DFQATT and CDR2 SNEGSKA (reference sequence). CDR3 DNA sequence: TGCAGTGCTAGAGATCGGGCTAGCGGGACGAATGAGCAGTTCTTC. Its protein is CSARDRASGTNEQFF.

The chain combines TRBV3-1 with TRBJ2-5; tentatively, D is TRBD1 (5 bases). V was pared by 4 bases and J by 5 bases, with 14 bases between. The CDR3 contains 14 residues. CDR1 and CDR2 from the germline V gene are LGHDT and YNNKEL (reference sequence). CDR3 in amino acids: CASSPRWGGETQYF. CDR3 coding DNA: TGTGCCAGCAGCCCCCGGTGGGGCGGTGAGACCCAGTACTTC.

This clonotype occurred a few times. The gene calls are TRBV7-3 and TRBJ2-1, with a weak D call TRBD2 (6 bases). Germline CDR1 SGHTA, CDR2 FQGTGA. The V and J ends lost 5 bases and 7 bases respectively, with 12 bases between them. The CDR3 has 13 residues. The CDR3: CASSPQEGNEQFF. The CDR3 nucleotides read TGTGCCAGCAGCCCGCAGGAGGGGAATGAGCAGTTCTTC.

The table lists this clonotype with many counts. The chain links TRBV5-6 to TRBJ1-1, with a weak D call TRBD1 (5 bases). The CDR3 has 15 residues. With 2 bases removed from V and 1 base from J, the gap between germline ends came to 12 bases. The germline V gene has CDR1 SGHDT and CDR2 YYEEEE. The CDR3 region has the DNA TGTGCCAGCAGCTTAAGGGTCAGGGCGAACACTGAAGCTTTCTTT. This gives the protein CASSLRVRANTEAFF.

The chain carries TRBV3-1 and TRBJ1-5; D is possibly TRBD1 (6 bases). The germline V gene encodes CDR1 LGHDT and CDR2 YNNKEL (reference sequence). V lost 4 bases to trimming and J lost 6 bases, with 13 bases between them. The CDR3 is 14 residues long. CDR3 DNA: TGTGCCAGCAGCCCGCAGGGGCTAGGTCAGCCCCAGCATTTT. Protein: CASSPQGLGQPQHF.

The rearrangement uses TRBV29-1 and TRBJ1-3; 7 bases align to TRBD1. The germline V gene has CDR1 SQVTM and CDR2 ANQGSEA. V shed 4 bases and J 5 bases; nucleotides not matched to a gene: 11. The CDR3 sequence is 15 residues long. The CDR3 region has the DNA TGCAGCGTTGGGGGGACAGCCGAGACGAGAAACACCATATATTTT. Amino acid sequence: CSVGGTAETRNTIYF.

This chain connects TRBV5-1 to TRBJ2-2, with D tentatively TRBD1 (7 bases). V lost 3 bases and J lost 1, with 10 bases in between. This CDR3 region has 15 residues. The germline CDR1 and CDR2 sequences are SGHRS and YFSETQ. The CDR3 region has the DNA TGCGCCAGCAGCTGGGGGGACAGGAACACCGGGGAGCTGTTTTTT. This codes for CASSWGDRNTGELFF.

V and J are TRBV11-3 and TRBJ2-1; D might be TRBD2 (6 bases). CDR3 length: 16 amino acids. V was cut by 4 bases and J by 6 bases, with 19 bases left in between. Germline V gene sequence: CDR1 SGHNT, CDR2 YENEEA. CDR3 bases: TGTGCCAGCAGCTCGGTAGCTCTCCCCGGGGGCAATGAGCAGTTCTTC. Its translation: CASSSVALPGGNEQFF.

J is TRBJ2-3 and V is TRBV20-1, with 11 bases aligning to TRBD2. CDR3 length: 16 residues. The germline V gene has CDR1 DFQATT and CDR2 SNEGSKA (reference sequence). V dropped 0 bases and J dropped 2; count of bases not matched to a gene: 4. The CDR3 sequence is CSARDSGGAYTDTQYF. CDR3 DNA: TGCAGTGCTAGAGATAGCGGGGGGGCCTACACAGATACGCAGTATTTT.

This chain uses TRBV6-1 with TRBJ2-2; 7 bases map to TRBD1. V trimming: 10 bases; J trimming: 8 bases; junction bases outside the gene matches: 10. The V gene's germline CDR1 is MNHNS and CDR2 SASEGT. The CDR3 covers 13 residues. CDR3 sequence (DNA): TGTGCCACCGTTGACAGGGCCTTAGGGGAGCTGTTTTTT. Translated: CATVDRALGELFF.

V gene TRBV20-1 combines with J gene TRBJ2-1; possible D gene TRBD1, 6 bases. CDR3 length equals 13 residues. Germline-derived CDR1 and CDR2 are DFQATT and SNEGSKA (reference sequence). The V gene lost 3 bases and the J gene lost 2 bases, with 8 bases spanning the gap. The CDR3 DNA reads TGCAGTGCTAGGGGGGACACCTACAATGAGCAGTTCTTC. This codes for CSARGDTYNEQFF.

The chain uses TRBV3-1 and TRBJ1-2; no definite D call. CDR1 and CDR2 from the germline V gene are LGHDT and YNNKEL (reference sequence). The CDR3 runs 16 residues. V lost 1 base, J lost 4 bases, and 16 bases lay in between. In DNA, the CDR3 is TGTGCCAGCAGCCAAGTCCCCCAGGTCCCTTTCTATGGCTACACCTTC. Residues: CASSQVPQVPFYGYTF. Variable domain in full (rest from reference TRBV3-1 and TRBJ1-2): DTAVSQTPKYLVTQMGNDKSIKCEQNLGHDTMYWYKQDSKKFLKIMFSYNNKELIINETVPNRFSPKSPDKAHLNLHINSLELGDSAVYFCASSQVPQVPFYGYTFGSGTRLTVV.

The rearrangement joins TRBV7-2 to TRBJ2-7; D call uncertain. CDR1 is SGHTA, CDR2 FQGNSA, per germline. Trimming pared 2 bases from V and 2 bases from J, leaving 7 bases between. The CDR3 spans 13 residues. The CDR3, as DNA: TGTGCCAGCAGCTTATACAGTACCTACGAGCAGTACTTC. It yields the protein CASSLYSTYEQYF.

The chain combines TRBV10-3 with TRBJ2-1; 11 nucleotides agree with TRBD1. Trimming at V came to 6 bases and at J to 9 bases, leaving 4 bases not matched to a gene. The V gene's germline CDR1 is ENHRY and CDR2 SYGVKD. CDR3 length: 13 amino acids. The CDR3 DNA reads as TGTGCCATCAGCGAGGACAGGGGGCGTGAGCAGTTCTTC. This translates into CAISEDRGREQFF.

The chain joins TRBV29-1 to TRBJ2-7; D ambiguous. Germline CDR1 and CDR2: SQVTM and ANQGSEA. Trimming removed 3 bases at V and 0 bases at J, with 9 bases between. The CDR3 has 13 amino acids. The CDR3 loop is CSVDFGRSYEQYF. The CDR3 region has the DNA TGCAGCGTTGATTTCGGGCGCTCCTACGAGCAGTACTTC.

This clonotype was counted a few times. The chain uses TRBV15 and TRBJ2-5; possible D gene TRBD2, 5 bases. Germline assignment: CDR1 LNHNV and CDR2 YYDKDF (reference sequence). The CDR3 totals 16 residues. V was cut by 0 bases and J by 0 bases, with 11 bases left in between. The chain's CDR3 is CATSRDPTDYQETQYF. The CDR3 DNA sequence: TGTGCCACCAGCAGAGATCCAACGGACTACCAAGAGACCCAGTACTTC.

This clonotype was found a few times. The V gene is TRBV6-1, the J gene TRBJ2-6, with D unresolved. The CDR3 is made up of 15 amino acids. V shed 7 bases and J shed 0 bases, with 10 bases lying between them. Germline lookup yields CDR1 MNHNS and CDR2 SASEGT. The CDR3 bases are TGTGCCAGCAACCAAGGTAGCTCTGGGGCCAACGTCCTGACTTTC. Translating gives CASNQGSSGANVLTF.

This clonotype was seen more than once but under ten times. The chain links TRBV20-1 to TRBJ2-1; TRBD2 is a possible D gene (5 bases). Germline CDR1 reads DFQATT; CDR2 reads SNEGSKA (reference sequence). Trimming shortened V by 3 bases and J by 1 base, and 10 bases separated the two germline ends. This CDR3 has 14 amino acids. The CDR3 DNA sequence: TGCAGTGCTAGGCGGACTCGATCCTACAATGAGCAGTTCTTC. The encoded protein is CSARRTRSYNEQFF.

The chain uses TRBV11-2 and TRBJ2-7; D call uncertain. The V gene's germline CDR1 is SGHAT and CDR2 FQNNGV. Deletions cut 5 bases from V and 6 bases from J, with 11 bases between. The CDR3 loop spans 12 amino acids. CDR3 in DNA: TGTGCCAGCAGCCATACCCTAATCGAGCAGTACTTC. This sequence encodes CASSHTLIEQYF.